The 25 T cell receptor beta chains below come from one sample, sequenced in a study of OX40 agonist ivuxolimab in advanced cancers. The assay was immunoSEQ multiplex PCR, and TCRdb's table has in-frame clones only and misses some. The data contain approximately 70,000 clones, more than 80% of them seen just once; the ten biggest clones take up roughly 5%. The sample in question was CD4+ or CD8+ T cells sorted from blood, obtained in a trial of the OX40 agonist ivuxolimab. Receptor source: an adult with an advanced solid tumor such as melanoma, head and neck, liver or kidney cancer.

The CDR3 region has the DNA TGTGCCAGCAGTCAAGGTGGGCTAGCGGGAATCACAGATACGCAGTATTTT. It is translated as CASSQGGLAGITDTQYF. The V gene is TRBV28, the J gene TRBJ2-3, with TRBD2 matching 9 bases. J gave up 2 bases and V 5 bases, and 11 bases lay outside the gene matches. The CDR3 extends over 17 amino acids. Germline CDR1 is MDHEN and CDR2 is SYDVKM.

The V call is TRBV29-1, the J call TRBJ1-5; D gene uncertain. The germline V gene has CDR1 SQVTM and CDR2 ANQGSEA. Trimming removed 4 bases from V and 3 bases from J, with 10 bases in between. CDR3 size: 13 residues. The chain's CDR3 is CSVASGDNQPQHF. Here the CDR3 DNA reads TGCAGCGTTGCCTCGGGCGACAATCAGCCCCAGCATTTT.

This chain uses TRBV7-2 with TRBJ2-3, with TRBD2 identical over 8 bases. V gave up 1 base and J gave up 11 bases; unmatched junction bases: 8. Germline V gene data show CDR1 as SGHTA and CDR2 as FQGNSA. The length of the CDR3 is 14 residues. Here the CDR3 reads CASSLVSAGVEQYF. The DNA of the CDR3 is TGTGCCAGCAGCTTAGTTTCAGCGGGAGTTGAGCAGTATTTT.

The rearrangement joins TRBV4-3 to TRBJ2-3; D is ambiguous. From germline, CDR1 is LGHNA and CDR2 YSLEER. Trimming removed 4 bases from V and 0 bases from J, with 14 bases in between. The CDR3 length is 16 residues. The CDR3 loop is CASSRLGGESTDTQYF. For the CDR3, the DNA is TGCGCCAGCAGCCGGCTTGGCGGAGAAAGCACAGATACGCAGTATTTT.

CDR3 nucleotide sequence: TGTGCCAGCTCACCACTTACAGGCGCCCCTGGTGAGCAGTACTTC. This codes for CASSPLTGAPGEQYF. This chain links TRBV18 with TRBJ2-7; D possibly corresponds to TRBD1 (5 bases). The CDR3 is 15 amino acids. Trimming pared 1 base from V and 7 bases from J, leaving 17 bases between. CDR1 is KGHSH, CDR2 LQKENI, per germline.

The chain couples TRBV30 to TRBJ2-7; 10 nucleotides match TRBD1. The V gene's germline CDR1 is GTSNPN and CDR2 SVGIG (reference sequence). V trimming: 7 bases; J trimming: 5 bases; junction bases outside the gene matches: 5. The CDR3 contains 12 residues. CDR3 protein: CASTDRGDEQYF. The CDR3 DNA reads TGTGCCTCTACGGACAGGGGGGACGAGCAGTACTTC.

The CDR3 loop reads CASRPDRGPPFF. The CDR3 nucleotides read TGTGCCAGCAGGCCCGACAGGGGGCCTCCGTTCTTC. V is TRBV28 and J is TRBJ2-1, with TRBD1 matching 10 bases. This CDR3 contains 12 residues. In germline, CDR1 is MDHEN, CDR2 SYDVKM. Trimming cost V 6 bases and J 15 bases; bases outside gene matches: 8.

This rearrangement joins TRBV7-8 to TRBJ2-3; 9 bases align to TRBD2. This CDR3 region has 15 residues. Trimming at V came to 1 base and at J to 4 bases, leaving 3 bases not matched to a gene. Germline loops: CDR1 SGHVS, CDR2 FQNEAQ. This CDR3 is CASSLDAGGSDTQYF. The CDR3 DNA reads as TGTGCCAGCAGCTTAGATGCGGGAGGGTCAGATACGCAGTATTTT.

V gene TRBV7-6 combines with J gene TRBJ2-7; 8 positions agree with TRBD2. The CDR3 extends over 16 amino acids. The germline V gene has CDR1 SGHVS and CDR2 FNYEAQ. The ends lost 5 bases at V and 2 bases at J; junction bases unmatched: 11. The CDR3 here is CASSSSSGTSTYEQYF. DNA of the CDR3: TGTGCCAGCAGCAGCTCCTCCGGGACTAGTACCTACGAGCAGTACTTC.

The gene calls are TRBV6-5 and TRBJ2-2, with TRBD2 matching 14 bases. The germline V gene has CDR1 MNHEY and CDR2 SVGAGI. With V trimmed by 8 bases and J by 5 bases, 4 bases remained unmatched. CDR3 length: 15 residues. In DNA form, the CDR3 reads TGTGCCAGCCTGGGGACTAGCGGGAGAACCGGGGAGCTGTTTTTT. It codes for CASLGTSGRTGELFF.

The chain joins TRBV20-1 to TRBJ2-7; D is unclear. Trimming took off 5 bases at V and 3 bases at J, with 8 bases between the two ends. Germline V CDR1 and CDR2: DFQATT, SNEGSKA (reference sequence). The CDR3 extends over 11 amino acids. The CDR3 sequence: CSAGGNYEQYF. CDR3 DNA sequence: TGCAGTGCTGGCGGAAACTACGAGCAGTACTTC.

This chain's CDR3 is CASRGLGPLREAPYEQYF. In DNA form, the CDR3 reads TGTGCCAGCCGGGGGCTAGGGCCTTTGCGGGAGGCCCCCTACGAGCAGTACTTC. V usage is TRBV6-8 and J usage is TRBJ2-7; 8 bases line up with TRBD2. The trim removed 8 bases at V and 2 bases at J, leaving 20 bases unmatched. This CDR3 contains 18 residues. The V gene's germline CDR1 is MNHGY and CDR2 SAAAGT.

This chain links TRBV9 with TRBJ2-7, with 7 bases that match TRBD1. V lost 4 bases and J lost 6; bases outside the gene matches: 10. This CDR3 region has 14 residues. Germline V gene lookup returns CDR1 SGDLS and CDR2 YYNGEE. In nucleotides, the CDR3 is TGTGCCAGCAGCCCTCGAACAGGGGCGGCCGAGCAGTACTTC. This sequence encodes CASSPRTGAAEQYF. Variable domain in full (rest from reference TRBV9 and TRBJ2-7): DSGVTQTPKHLITATGQRVTLRCSPRSGDLSVYWYQQSLDQGLQFLIQYYNGEERAKGNILERFSAQQFPDLHSELNLSSLELGDSALYFCASSPRTGAAEQYFGPGTRLTVT.

This chain links TRBV5-6 with TRBJ1-5; TRBD1 matches at 8 bases. Trimming cost V 2 bases and J 7 bases; bases outside gene matches: 8. Germline V lookup: CDR1 SGHDT, CDR2 YYEEEE. This CDR3 spans 15 amino acids. CDR3 sequence reads: CASSFSGQGGQPQHF. Here the CDR3 DNA reads TGTGCCAGCAGCTTCTCCGGACAGGGAGGGCAGCCCCAGCATTTT.

This sequence joins TRBV9 and TRBJ1-1; 8 nucleotides match TRBD1. CDR3 length: 15 residues. CDR1 and CDR2 (germline): SGDLS, YYNGEE. J lost 5 bases, V lost 0 bases, and 6 bases had no gene match. The CDR3 sequence: CASSVGQGRVTEAFF. Here the CDR3 DNA reads TGTGCCAGCAGCGTAGGACAGGGGCGGGTTACTGAAGCTTTCTTT.

Concerning this clone itself: A junction boundary mismatches the germline segment, possibly from a read error. The chain has TRBV7-7 and TRBJ1-4; no clear D. CDR1 is SSHAT and CDR2 is FNYEAQ in the germline V gene (reference sequence). This CDR3 is 15 amino acids long. CDR3: CASSLGSSANEKLFF. The CDR3 DNA is TGTGCTAGCAGCTTAGGTAGCAGCGCTAATGAAAAACTGTTTTTT. The full variable domain, in which reference TRBV7-7 and TRBJ1-4 provide the parts outside the CDR3, is GAGVSQSPRYKVTKRGQDVTLRCDPISSHATLYWYQQALGQGPEFLTYFNYEAQPDKSGLPSDRFSAERPEGSISTLTIQRTEQRDSAMYRCASSLGSSANEKLFFGSGTQLSVL.

This rearrangement joins TRBV6-5 to TRBJ1-2, with D possibly being TRBD1 (6 bases). The CDR3 sequence is 15 residues long. Trimming removed 3 bases at V and 1 base at J, with 12 bases between. Germline loops: CDR1 MNHEY, CDR2 SVGAGI. The CDR3 is CASSYKGQSNYGYTF. DNA of the CDR3: TGTGCCAGCAGTTATAAAGGACAGAGTAACTATGGCTACACCTTC.

The rearrangement joins TRBV7-2 to TRBJ2-4; D is possibly TRBD1 (5 bases). V was trimmed by 5 bases and J by 3 bases, leaving 14 bases between them. The germline CDR1 and CDR2 sequences are SGHTA and FQGNSA. The CDR3 is made up of 15 amino acids. The CDR3 DNA reads TGTGCCAGCAGCAAGCCGACAGCCCACAAAAACATTCAGTACTTC. Translation gives CASSKPTAHKNIQYF.

The chain has TRBV18 and TRBJ1-5; D unclear. Trimming shortened V by 2 bases and J by 4 bases, and 12 bases separated the two germline ends. Germline lookup yields CDR1 KGHSH and CDR2 LQKENI. The CDR3 has 15 amino acids. The CDR3 coding sequence is TGTGCCAGCTCACCAGGAGACGGCCGAAATCAGCCCCAGCATTTT. Translated, it gives CASSPGDGRNQPQHF.

This clone was recorded once. The CDR3 DNA sequence: TGTGCCAGCAGCTTGGGTCCCCCCCGGGGGCAGGACGAGCAGTACTTC. It translates to CASSLGPPRGQDEQYF. V and J are TRBV5-4 and TRBJ2-7; D is tentatively TRBD1 or TRBD2 (6 bases each). The V end lost 0 bases, the J end lost 5 bases, and 18 bases lay between the germline ends. The CDR3 spans 16 residues. Germline V gene sequence: CDR1 SGHNT, CDR2 YYREEE (reference sequence).

The chain carries TRBV7-3 and TRBJ1-1; D call uncertain. V gave up 2 bases and J gave up 2 bases, with 9 bases separating them. The CDR3 is 14 residues long. Per the germline V gene, CDR1 is SGHTA and CDR2 is FQGTGA. Here the CDR3 reads CASSLSPVNTEAFF. The CDR3 bases are TGTGCCAGCAGCTTATCCCCGGTAAACACTGAAGCTTTCTTT.

The chain employs TRBV5-1 and TRBJ2-7; TRBD2 agrees at 8 bases. Germline loops: CDR1 SGHRS, CDR2 YFSETQ. V lost 4 bases and J lost 0; bases outside the gene matches: 6. The CDR3 runs 15 residues. Here the CDR3 reads CASSLIAGSSYEQYF. The CDR3 DNA is TGCGCCAGCAGCCTTATAGCGGGGAGCTCCTACGAGCAGTACTTC.

The chain links TRBV2 to TRBJ2-2, with TRBD2 as a possible D gene (6 bases). V was trimmed by 8 bases and J by 5 bases, leaving 15 bases between them. There are 14 residues in the CDR3. Germline V gives CDR1 SNHLY, CDR2 FYNNEI. CDR3 amino acids: CASSRDLGTGELFF. In DNA form, the CDR3 reads TGTGCCAGCTCGAGGGACTTAGGAACCGGGGAGCTGTTTTTT.

The chain combines TRBV28 with TRBJ2-5; D not resolved. Germline V CDR1 and CDR2: MDHEN, SYDVKM. The length of the CDR3 is 12 residues. V was cut by 3 bases and J by 4 bases, with 6 bases left in between. DNA for the CDR3: TGTGCCAGCAGTTTTACCCCAGAGACCCAGTACTTC. The encoded protein is CASSFTPETQYF.

The chain joins TRBV5-5 to TRBJ1-5; the D is unclear. Germline-derived CDR1 and CDR2 are SGHKS and YYEKEE (reference sequence). The CDR3 is 15 amino acids. V was pared by 4 bases and J by 6 bases, with 17 bases between. CDR3 coding DNA: TGTGCCAGCAGCCTTGCCGACGCCCTCGGTCAGCCCCAGCATTTT. This translates into CASSLADALGQPQHF.